Shown below are 18 T cell receptor beta chains from a single sample sequenced in a study of Ad26.COV2.S vaccination and SARS-CoV-2 variants (dated by TCRdb to the early 2020s). Receptor libraries were prepared by the immunoSEQ multiplex PCR assay. TCRdb stores this immuneACCESS table with in-frame sequences only. Part of the clones is absent; in the studies checked, under half of the shortfall reflects unresolved V genes, and no reason is known for the rest. The sample profile shows 120,000 to 150,000 clones; roughly 90% of them were found once. The top ten clonotypes cover 4.5% to 6% of the sample. The sample's time point label is to be understood as: individuals recovered from natural SARS-CoV-2 infection. Sequenced material: peripheral blood, taken after recovery from COVID-19. These receptors all stem from a human donor who had recovered from COVID-19.

The chain combines TRBV11-2 with TRBJ2-1; tentative D call: TRBD1 (5 bases). The CDR3 totals 12 residues. Germline V lookup: CDR1 SGHAT, CDR2 FQNNGV. With 1 base removed from V and 14 bases from J, the gap between germline ends came to 12 bases. The DNA of the CDR3 is TGTGCCAGCAGCTTAGTTCAGGGCCGCAAGTTCTTC. It is translated as CASSLVQGRKFF.

The genes are TRBV6-5 and TRBJ2-7, with D unresolved. The V gene lost 8 bases and the J gene lost 0 bases, with 14 bases spanning the gap. Germline lookup yields CDR1 MNHEY and CDR2 SVGAGI. The CDR3 sequence is 14 residues long. CDR3: CASHPISGSYEQYF. DNA of the CDR3: TGTGCCAGCCACCCTATTTCCGGCTCCTACGAGCAGTACTTC.

The chain employs TRBV5-1 and TRBJ1-1; D is ambiguous. Per the germline V gene, CDR1 is SGHRS and CDR2 is YFSETQ. The CDR3 has 13 residues. V lost 4 bases to trimming and J lost 4 bases, with 11 bases between them. CDR3 sequence: CASSHVEGTEAFF. As DNA, the CDR3 is TGCGCCAGCAGCCACGTGGAGGGCACTGAAGCTTTCTTT.

This clone was observed a few times. V is TRBV6-5 and J is TRBJ1-1; a possible D gene is TRBD1 (6 bases). CDR3 size: 15 residues. V was clipped by 0 bases and J by 1 base, with 9 bases between them. Germline V gene lookup returns CDR1 MNHEY and CDR2 SVGAGI. This CDR3 is CASSYSTTGNTEAFF. The CDR3 bases are TGTGCCAGCAGTTACTCCACGACAGGGAACACTGAAGCTTTCTTT.

The rearrangement uses TRBV4-3 and TRBJ1-1, with D possibly TRBD1 on 5 matching bases. Per the germline V gene, CDR1 is LGHNA and CDR2 is YSLEER. The CDR3 has 15 amino acids. V was cut by 3 bases and J by 6 bases, with 17 bases left in between. The CDR3 region has the DNA TGCGCCAGCAGCCAGGAAACGGGGGGACTGCCTGAAGCTTTCTTT. Encoded protein: CASSQETGGLPEAFF.

This sequence joins TRBV10-1 and TRBJ2-3; D call uncertain. The ends were cut back, 1 base at V and 0 bases at J, with 8 bases in the middle. This CDR3 comprises 15 residues. Looked up from germline, CDR1 is WNHNN and CDR2 is SYGVQD (reference sequence). The chain's CDR3 is CASSEWGGSTDTQYF. CDR3 DNA sequence: TGCGCCAGCAGTGAGTGGGGTGGGAGCACAGATACGCAGTATTTT.

V is TRBV21-1 and J is TRBJ2-7. TRBV21-1 is flagged as a pseudogene. The length of the CDR3 is 11 residues. CDR3 nucleotides: TGTGCCAACCTCACCCGTTACGAGCAGTACTTC. Translation: CANLTRYEQYF.

The V and J genes are TRBV6-2 or TRBV6-3 and TRBJ2-3; 9 bases agree with TRBD2. The CDR3 covers 14 residues. From germline, CDR1 is MNHEY and CDR2 SVGEGT. Trimming removed 4 bases from V and 5 bases from J; junction bases left unmatched: 4. The CDR3 DNA follows: TGTGCCAGCAGTTGGGCGGGGGGGCAAGATACGCAGTATTTT. The encoded protein is CASSWAGGQDTQYF.

A few counts support this clone. The rearrangement links TRBV7-9 to TRBJ2-1, with D perhaps TRBD2 (6 bases). CDR1 and CDR2 from the germline V gene are SEHNR and FQNEAQ (reference sequence). The length of the CDR3 is 12 residues. Deletions cut 1 base from V and 8 bases from J, with 6 bases between. In DNA, the CDR3 is TGTGCCAGCAGCTTAGGGGGGGATGAGCAGTTCTTC. It encodes CASSLGGDEQFF.

The chain recombines TRBV2 with TRBJ1-5, with 8 bases identical to TRBD1. V lost 6 bases and J lost 2; bases outside the gene matches: 3. Germline-derived CDR1 and CDR2 are SNHLY and FYNNEI. The CDR3 runs 14 residues. The CDR3 loop is CASRSDRGNQPQHF. Here the CDR3 DNA reads TGTGCCAGCAGATCGGACAGGGGCAATCAGCCCCAGCATTTT.

The V and J genes are TRBV28 and TRBJ2-7; D may be TRBD2 (6 bases). Germline values: CDR1 MDHEN, CDR2 SYDVKM. CDR3 length: 14 residues. V was clipped by 5 bases and J by 3 bases, with 14 bases between them. The CDR3 reads CASSTTGRFYEQYF. The CDR3 nucleotides are TGTGCCAGCAGTACCACGGGGAGGTTCTACGAGCAGTACTTC.

This sequence joins TRBV2 and TRBJ2-2; perhaps TRBD1 as D (6 bases). The CDR3 covers 14 residues. V was shortened by 7 bases and J by 2 bases, with 11 bases between the two germline ends. Germline lookup yields CDR1 SNHLY and CDR2 FYNNEI. CDR3 DNA: TGTGCCAGCACTTTGGACAGTAACACCGGGGAGCTGTTTTTT. This encodes CASTLDSNTGELFF. Full variable domain (rest looked up from reference TRBV2 and TRBJ2-2): EPEVTQTPSHQVTQMGQEVILRCVPISNHLYFYWYRQILGQKVEFLVSFYNNEISEKSEIFDDQFSVERPDGSNFTLKIRSTKLEDSAMYFCASTLDSNTGELFFGEGSRLTVL.

The V call is TRBV14, the J call TRBJ1-4; D call uncertain. The CDR3 contains 14 residues. V dropped 3 bases and J dropped 0 bases, with 5 bases sitting between them. Germline lookup yields CDR1 SGHDN and CDR2 FVKESK. The CDR3 loop is CASSHQSTNEKLFF. In DNA, the CDR3 is TGTGCCAGCAGCCACCAGTCAACTAATGAAAAACTGTTTTTT.

V gene TRBV18 combines with J gene TRBJ2-7; TRBD2 aligns across 7 bases. V dropped 3 bases and J dropped 5; count of bases not matched to a gene: 7. Germline assignment: CDR1 KGHSH and CDR2 LQKENI. CDR3 length: 14 residues. The CDR3 DNA is TGTGCCAGCTCACCGCAGTTGGGGAGGGACGAGCAGTACTTC. Translated: CASSPQLGRDEQYF.

This clone was picked up one time. One junction end does not reproduce the germline sequence, and a read error may be involved. The V call is TRBV19, the J call TRBJ2-7; D perhaps matches TRBD1 (6 bases). Germline-derived CDR1 and CDR2 are LNHDA and SQIVND (reference sequence). This CDR3 is 11 amino acids long. Here the CDR3 reads CASSLGGEAHF. The CDR3 DNA reads as TGTGCCAGCTCCTTAGGGGGTGAGGCGCACTTC.

V gene TRBV30 combines with J gene TRBJ1-1; no firm D call. The V end was cut by 5 bases, the J end by 7 bases, with 8 bases between. Per the germline V gene, CDR1 is GTSNPN and CDR2 is SVGIG (reference sequence). CDR3 length: 10 residues. The CDR3 here is CAWAKLEAFF. DNA for the CDR3: TGTGCCTGGGCGAAACTTGAAGCTTTCTTT.

This clone has only one observation. The gene calls are TRBV28 and TRBJ2-7, with D tentatively TRBD1 (6 bases). The germline V gene encodes CDR1 MDHEN and CDR2 SYDVKM. The CDR3 runs 12 residues. V dropped 6 bases and J dropped 5 bases, with 11 bases sitting between them. The CDR3 DNA is TGTGCCAGCAGCACAGGGTCCCACGAGCAGTACTTC. Protein: CASSTGSHEQYF.

The V gene is TRBV10-3, the J gene TRBJ2-7; D gene ambiguous. Deletions cut 0 bases from V and 7 bases from J, with 7 bases between. The CDR3 extends over 12 amino acids. CDR1 ENHRY and CDR2 SYGVKD come from the germline V gene. The CDR3 sequence: CAISESVGEQYF. The CDR3 bases are TGTGCCATCAGTGAGTCCGTAGGAGAGCAGTACTTC.